Detailed here is one T cell receptor (beta chain). RNA transcripts provided the template for amplifying TCR beta CDR3 regions. An initial RT-PCR round employing HTBI primers preceded a second-round multiplex PCR. TCRdb reprocessed the multiplex PCR reads via MiXCR and lists one record per CDR3 protein. The sample records 650,000 to 900,000 distinct CDR3 sequences, roughly 40% being singletons. This specimen belongs to a study of Graves' ophthalmopathy and Graves' hyperthyroidism. V lost 7 bases and J 3 bases, leaving 18 bases between the germline ends. The germline V gene encodes CDR1 SNHLY and CDR2 FYNNEI. CDR3 length equals 15 residues.

Material for sequencing was peripheral blood. This chain links TRBV2 with TRBJ1-2, with unresolved D. The source is an adult man with Graves' ophthalmopathy. CDR3 nucleotides: TGTGCCAGCAACTTACCTGCCAGCGGGGACTATGGCTACACCTTC. Amino acids: CASNLPASGDYGYTF.